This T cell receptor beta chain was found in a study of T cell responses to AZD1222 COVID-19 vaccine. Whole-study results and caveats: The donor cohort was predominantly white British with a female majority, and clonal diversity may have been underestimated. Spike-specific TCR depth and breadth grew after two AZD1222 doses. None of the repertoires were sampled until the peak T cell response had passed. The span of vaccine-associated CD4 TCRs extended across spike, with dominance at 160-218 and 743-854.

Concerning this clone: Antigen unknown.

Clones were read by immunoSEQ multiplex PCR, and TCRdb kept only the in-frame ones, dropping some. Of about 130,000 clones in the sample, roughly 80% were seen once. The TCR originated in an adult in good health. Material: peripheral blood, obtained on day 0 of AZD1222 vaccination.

CDR3 DNA: TGTTGTTTCGGGGGAATCTTTGGACCCCTCCACTTT. Its protein is CCFGGIFGPLHF. The V gene is TRBV7-2, the J gene TRBJ1-6; tentative D call: TRBD1 (5 bases). Per germline, CDR1 SGHTA and CDR2 FQGNSA. The CDR3 totals 12 residues.